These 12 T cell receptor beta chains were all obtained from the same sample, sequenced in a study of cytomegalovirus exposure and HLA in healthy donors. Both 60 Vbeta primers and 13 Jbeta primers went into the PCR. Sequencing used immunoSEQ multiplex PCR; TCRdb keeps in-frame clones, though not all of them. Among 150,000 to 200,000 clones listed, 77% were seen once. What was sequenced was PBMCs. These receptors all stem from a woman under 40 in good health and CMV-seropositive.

In nucleotides, the CDR3 is TGTGCCAGCTCACTAGGGGCAGTTCGAGGTCAAGAGACCCAGTACTTC. Protein sequence: CASSLGAVRGQETQYF. The chain employs TRBV18 and TRBJ2-5; D might be TRBD1 (5 bases). In germline, CDR1 is KGHSH, CDR2 LQKENI. Trimming took off 4 bases at V and 2 bases at J, with 17 bases between the two ends. The CDR3 runs to 16 residues. Complete variable domain (other parts from reference TRBV18 and TRBJ2-5): NAGVMQNPRHLVRRRGQEARLRCSPMKGHSHVYWYRQLPEEGLKFMVYLQKENIIDESGMPKERFSAEFPKEGPSILRIQQVVRGDSAAYFCASSLGAVRGQETQYFGPGTRLLVL.

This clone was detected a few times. The DNA for the CDR3 is TGTGCCAGCCGAGGCTTCTCTGGGGCCAACGTCCTGACTTTC. This gives the protein CASRGFSGANVLTF. This chain uses TRBV7-2 with TRBJ2-6, with no clear D. The V end lost 8 bases, the J end lost 0 bases, and 8 bases lay between the germline ends. CDR1 and CDR2 (germline): SGHTA, FQGNSA. The CDR3 consists of 14 residues. Full variable domain (outside the CDR3, taken from reference TRBV7-2 and TRBJ2-6): GAGVSQSPSNKVTEKGKDVELRCDPISGHTALYWYRQSLGQGLEFLIYFQGNSAPDKSGLPSDRFSAERTGGSVSTLTIQRTQQEDSAVYLCASRGFSGANVLTFGAGSRLTVL.

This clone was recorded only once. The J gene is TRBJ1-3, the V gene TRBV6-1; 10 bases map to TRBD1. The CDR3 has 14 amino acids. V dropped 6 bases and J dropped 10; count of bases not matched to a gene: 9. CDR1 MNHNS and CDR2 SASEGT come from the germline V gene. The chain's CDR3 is CASSEGQGWGTIYF. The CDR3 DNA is TGTGCCAGCAGCGAGGGACAGGGGTGGGGAACCATATATTTT.

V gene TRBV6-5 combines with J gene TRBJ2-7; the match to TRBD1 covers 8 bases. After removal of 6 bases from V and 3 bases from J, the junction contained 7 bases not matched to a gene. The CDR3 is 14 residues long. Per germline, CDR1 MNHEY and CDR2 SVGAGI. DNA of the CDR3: TGTGCCAGCAGCCCGGGACAGGAATACTACGAGCAGTACTTC. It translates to CASSPGQEYYEQYF.

The CDR3 loop is CASSLVAQGFNEQFF. Written as DNA, the CDR3 is TGTGCCAGCAGCTTAGTTGCCCAGGGATTTAATGAGCAGTTCTTC. This chain connects TRBV7-6 to TRBJ2-1, with D perhaps matching TRBD1 (5 bases). CDR1 and CDR2 (germline): SGHVS, FNYEAQ. CDR3 length equals 15 residues. V dropped 1 base and J dropped 7 bases, with 14 bases sitting between them.

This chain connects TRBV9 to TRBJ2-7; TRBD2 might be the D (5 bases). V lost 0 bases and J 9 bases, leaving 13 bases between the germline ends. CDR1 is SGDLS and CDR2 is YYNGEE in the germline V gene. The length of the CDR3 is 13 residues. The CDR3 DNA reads TGTGCCAGCAGCGTAGTTCATGATGGGAGGCAGTACTTC. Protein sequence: CASSVVHDGRQYF.

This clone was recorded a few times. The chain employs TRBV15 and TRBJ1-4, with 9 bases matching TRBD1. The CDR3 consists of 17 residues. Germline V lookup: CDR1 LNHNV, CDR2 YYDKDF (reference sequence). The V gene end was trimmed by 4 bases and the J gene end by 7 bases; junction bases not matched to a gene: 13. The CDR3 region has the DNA TGTGCCACCAGCATCCGGGACAGGGCCGACCGGGCTGAAAAACTGTTTTTT. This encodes CATSIRDRADRAEKLFF.

The CDR3 coding sequence is TGTGCCAGCAGCTTAGGGACAGGGGACCCTGAAGCTTTCTTT. Its translation is CASSLGTGDPEAFF. The chain has TRBV7-9 and TRBJ1-1; 9 bases align to TRBD1. Per germline, CDR1 SEHNR and CDR2 FQNEAQ (reference sequence). The CDR3 sequence is 14 residues long. The trim removed 1 base at V and 6 bases at J, leaving 3 bases unmatched.

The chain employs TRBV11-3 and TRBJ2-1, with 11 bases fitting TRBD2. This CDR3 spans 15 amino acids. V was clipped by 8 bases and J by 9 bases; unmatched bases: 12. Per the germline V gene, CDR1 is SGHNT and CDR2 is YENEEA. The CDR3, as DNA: TGTGCCAGCTCCACGGCCTGGCTAGCGGGAGGTGAGCAGTTCTTC. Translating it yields CASSTAWLAGGEQFF.

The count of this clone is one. The CDR3 DNA is TGCAGCGTTTTGGGGACACAGACAACTAATGAAAAACTGTTTTTT. It encodes CSVLGTQTTNEKLFF. The chain combines TRBV29-1 with TRBJ1-4; maybe TRBD1 (6 bases). Germline CDR1 SQVTM, CDR2 ANQGSEA. V was pared by 5 bases and J by 0 bases, with 13 bases between. There are 15 residues in the CDR3.

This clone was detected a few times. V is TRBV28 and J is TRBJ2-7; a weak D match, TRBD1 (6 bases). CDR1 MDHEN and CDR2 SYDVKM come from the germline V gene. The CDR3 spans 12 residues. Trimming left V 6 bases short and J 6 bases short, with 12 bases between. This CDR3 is CASSLGGPEQYF. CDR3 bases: TGTGCCAGCAGCCTAGGGGGTCCCGAGCAGTACTTC.

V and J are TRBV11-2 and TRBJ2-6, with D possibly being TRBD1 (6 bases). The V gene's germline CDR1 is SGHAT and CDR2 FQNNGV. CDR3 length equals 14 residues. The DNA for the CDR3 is TGTGTTGGGGGCAGGGGCTCTGGGGCCAACGTCCTGACTTTC. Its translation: CVGGRGSGANVLTF.